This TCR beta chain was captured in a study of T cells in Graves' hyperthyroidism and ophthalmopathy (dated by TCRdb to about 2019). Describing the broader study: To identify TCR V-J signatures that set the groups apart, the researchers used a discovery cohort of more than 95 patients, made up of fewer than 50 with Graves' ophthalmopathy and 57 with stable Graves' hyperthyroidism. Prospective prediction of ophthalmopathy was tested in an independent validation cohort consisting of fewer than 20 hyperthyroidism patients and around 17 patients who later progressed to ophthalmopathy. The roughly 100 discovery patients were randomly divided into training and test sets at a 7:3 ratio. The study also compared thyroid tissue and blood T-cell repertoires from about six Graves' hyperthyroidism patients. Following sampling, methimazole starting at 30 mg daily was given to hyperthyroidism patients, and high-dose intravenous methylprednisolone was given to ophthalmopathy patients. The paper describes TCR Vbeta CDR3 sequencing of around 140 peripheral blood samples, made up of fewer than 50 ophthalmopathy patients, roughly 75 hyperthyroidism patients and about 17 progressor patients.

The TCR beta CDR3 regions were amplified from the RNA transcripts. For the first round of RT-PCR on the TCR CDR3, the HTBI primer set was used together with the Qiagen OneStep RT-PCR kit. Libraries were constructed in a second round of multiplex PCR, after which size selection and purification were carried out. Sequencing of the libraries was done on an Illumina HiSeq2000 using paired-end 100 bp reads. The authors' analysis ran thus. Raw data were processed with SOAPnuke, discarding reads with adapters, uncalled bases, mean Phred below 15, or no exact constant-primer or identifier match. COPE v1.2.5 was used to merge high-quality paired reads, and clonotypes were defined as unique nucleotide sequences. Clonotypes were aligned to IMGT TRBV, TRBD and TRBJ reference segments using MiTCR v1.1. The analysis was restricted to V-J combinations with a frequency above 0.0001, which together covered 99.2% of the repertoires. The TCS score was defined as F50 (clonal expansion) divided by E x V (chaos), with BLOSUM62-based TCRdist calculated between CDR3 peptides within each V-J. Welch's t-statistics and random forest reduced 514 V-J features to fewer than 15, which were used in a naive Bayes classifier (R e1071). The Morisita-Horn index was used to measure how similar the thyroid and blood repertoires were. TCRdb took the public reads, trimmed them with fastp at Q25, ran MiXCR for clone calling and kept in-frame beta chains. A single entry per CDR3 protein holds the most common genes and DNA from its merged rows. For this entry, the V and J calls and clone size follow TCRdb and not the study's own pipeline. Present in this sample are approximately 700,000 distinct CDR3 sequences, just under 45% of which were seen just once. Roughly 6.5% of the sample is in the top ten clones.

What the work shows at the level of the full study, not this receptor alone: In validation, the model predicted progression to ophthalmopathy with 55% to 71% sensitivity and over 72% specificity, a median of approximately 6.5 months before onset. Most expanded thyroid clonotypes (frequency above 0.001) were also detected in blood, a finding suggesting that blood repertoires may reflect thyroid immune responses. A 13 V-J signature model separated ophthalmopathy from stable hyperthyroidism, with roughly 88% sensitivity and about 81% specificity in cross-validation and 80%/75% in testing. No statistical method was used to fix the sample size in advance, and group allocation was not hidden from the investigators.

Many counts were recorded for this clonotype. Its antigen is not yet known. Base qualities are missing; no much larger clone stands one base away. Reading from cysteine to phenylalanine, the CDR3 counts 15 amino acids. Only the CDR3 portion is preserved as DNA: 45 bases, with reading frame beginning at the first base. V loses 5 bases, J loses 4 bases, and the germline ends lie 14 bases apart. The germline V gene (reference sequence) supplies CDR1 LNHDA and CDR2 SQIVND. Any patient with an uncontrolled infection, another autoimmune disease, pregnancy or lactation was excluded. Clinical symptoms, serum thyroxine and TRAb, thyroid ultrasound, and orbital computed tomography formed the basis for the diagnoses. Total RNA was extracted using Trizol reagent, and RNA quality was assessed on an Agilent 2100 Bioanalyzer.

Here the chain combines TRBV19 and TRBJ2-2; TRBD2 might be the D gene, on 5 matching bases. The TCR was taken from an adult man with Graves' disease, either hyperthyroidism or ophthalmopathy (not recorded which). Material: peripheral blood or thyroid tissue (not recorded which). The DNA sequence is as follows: TGTGCCAGTAGTGTTATGAGGGCAGGCACCGGGGAGCTGTTTTTT. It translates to CASSVMRAGTGELFF.